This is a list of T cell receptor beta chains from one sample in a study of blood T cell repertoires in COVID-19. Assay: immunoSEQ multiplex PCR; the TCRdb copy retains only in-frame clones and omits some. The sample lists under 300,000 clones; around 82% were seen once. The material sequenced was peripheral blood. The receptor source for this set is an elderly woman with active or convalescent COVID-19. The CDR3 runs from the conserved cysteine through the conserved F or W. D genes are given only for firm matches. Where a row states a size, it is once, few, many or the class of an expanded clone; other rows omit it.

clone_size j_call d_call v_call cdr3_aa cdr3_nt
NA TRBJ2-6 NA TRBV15 CATSKGGSGANVLTF TGTGCCACCAGCAAAGGAGGCTCTGGGGCCAACGTCCTGACTTTC
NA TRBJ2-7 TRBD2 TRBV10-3 CAISASSGSYEQYF TGTGCCATCAGTGCCTCTAGCGGCTCCTACGAGCAGTACTTC
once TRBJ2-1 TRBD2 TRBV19 CASSIDQTSGTYNEQFF TGTGCCAGTAGTATAGACCAGACTAGCGGGACCTACAATGAGCAGTTCTTC
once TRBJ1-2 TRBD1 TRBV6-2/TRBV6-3 CASSKPDRGIGSNYGYTF TGTGCCAGCAGTAAACCGGACAGGGGAATTGGGAGTAACTATGGCTACACCTTC
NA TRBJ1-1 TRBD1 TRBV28 CASNRGFRFSTEAFF TGTGCCAGCAACAGGGGGTTTCGTTTCAGCACTGAAGCTTTCTTT
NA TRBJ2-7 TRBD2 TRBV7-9 CASSSHRDYSYEQYF TGTGCCAGCAGCTCCCACCGGGACTACTCCTACGAGCAGTACTTC
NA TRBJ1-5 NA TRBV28 CASYTSNQPQHF TGTGCCAGTTACACTAGCAATCAGCCCCAGCATTTT
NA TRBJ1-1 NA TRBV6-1 CASSESPGMINTEAFF TGTGCCAGCAGTGAATCCCCGGGGATGATTAACACTGAAGCTTTCTTT
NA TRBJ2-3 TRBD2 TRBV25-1 CASSPSGRADYTQYF TGTGCCAGCAGTCCTAGCGGGAGGGCCGATTATACGCAGTATTTT
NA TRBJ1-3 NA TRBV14 CASSPTRFSSGNTIYF TGTGCCAGCAGCCCAACGAGATTTAGCTCTGGAAACACCATATATTTT
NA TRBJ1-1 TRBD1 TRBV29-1 CSVAPGQGSRGTEAFF TGCAGCGTTGCTCCGGGACAGGGGTCGAGGGGGACTGAAGCTTTCTTT
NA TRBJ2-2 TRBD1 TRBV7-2 CASSSGTGGNTGELFF TGTGCCAGCAGCTCGGGGACAGGGGGGAACACCGGGGAGCTGTTTTTT
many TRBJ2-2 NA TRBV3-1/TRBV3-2 CASSRGQNTGELFF TGTGCCAGCAGCCGCGGTCAAAACACCGGGGAGCTGTTTTTT
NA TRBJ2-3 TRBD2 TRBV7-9 CASSSGTSGFKDTQYF TGTGCCAGCAGCTCTGGGACTAGCGGGTTTAAAGATACGCAGTATTTT
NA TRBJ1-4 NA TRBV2 CASSEVVGGEKLFF TGTGCCAGCAGTGAGGTGGTCGGGGGGGAAAAACTGTTTTTT
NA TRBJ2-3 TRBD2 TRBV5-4 CASSLTSGSSDTQYF TGTGCCAGCAGCTTGACTAGCGGGAGCTCAGATACGCAGTATTTT
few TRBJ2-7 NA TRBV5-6 CASSSFYEQYF TGTGCCAGCAGCTCCTTCTACGAGCAGTACTTC
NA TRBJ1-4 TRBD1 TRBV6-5 CASSPIGQGSGKLFF TGTGCCAGCAGCCCGATCGGACAGGGGTCTGGAAAACTGTTTTTT
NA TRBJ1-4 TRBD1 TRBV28 CASSPTGQGVNEKLFF TGTGCCAGCAGTCCCACGGGACAGGGAGTTAATGAAAAACTGTTTTTT
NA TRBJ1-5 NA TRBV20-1 CSASVDSYSNQPQHF TGCAGTGCTAGTGTCGACAGCTATAGCAATCAGCCCCAGCATTTT
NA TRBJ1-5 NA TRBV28 CASRYSNQPQHF TGTGCCAGCAGATATAGCAATCAGCCCCAGCATTTT
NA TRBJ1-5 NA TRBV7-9 CASSFGQSDHQPQHF TGTGCCAGCAGCTTCGGACAGAGCGACCATCAGCCCCAGCATTTT
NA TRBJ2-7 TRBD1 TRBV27 CASSLSGTGLHEQYF TGTGCCAGCAGTTTATCGGGGACAGGGCTTCACGAGCAGTACTTC
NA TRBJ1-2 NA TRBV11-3 CASSDRWGDGYTF TGTGCCAGCAGCGACAGGTGGGGAGATGGCTACACCTTC
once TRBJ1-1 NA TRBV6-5 CASTSGNTEAFF TGTGCCAGCACGAGTGGGAACACTGAAGCTTTCTTT
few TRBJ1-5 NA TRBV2 CASTGQFNQPQHF TGTGCCAGCACCGGACAGTTCAATCAGCCCCAGCATTTT
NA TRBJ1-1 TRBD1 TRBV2 CASRVTGGTEAFF TGTGCCAGCAGGGTGACAGGGGGCACTGAAGCTTTCTTT
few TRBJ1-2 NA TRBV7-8 CASSLDGGLRVGGYTF TGTGCCAGCAGCTTAGATGGAGGTTTGAGGGTGGGAGGCTACACCTTC
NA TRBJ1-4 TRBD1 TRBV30 CAWAPGQGGEKLFF TGTGCCTGGGCCCCCGGACAGGGGGGCGAAAAACTGTTTTTT
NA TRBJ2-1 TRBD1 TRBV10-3 CAISEWTGISYNEQFF TGTGCCATCAGTGAATGGACAGGAATCTCCTACAATGAGCAGTTCTTC
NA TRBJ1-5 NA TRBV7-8 CASSLQGGGQPQHF TGTGCCAGCAGCTTACAGGGAGGTGGCCAGCCCCAGCATTTT